The entry below gives a single T cell receptor beta chain sequence along with its context. Run at survey level, the immunoSEQ assay was version v3.0. Sequencing of each sample targeted about 40,000-50,000 T-cell genomes. Generated by immunoSEQ multiplex PCR, the TCRdb table keeps only in-frame clones and is missing some. The sample records fewer than 25,000 clones, approximately 87% being singletons. This sample was taken from a study of long-term antiretroviral therapy in people with HIV. V lost 3 bases and J 6 bases, leaving 14 bases between the germline ends. The CDR3 has 15 residues. Looked up from germline, CDR1 is SGHTA and CDR2 is FQGNSA.

The chain recombines TRBV7-2 with TRBJ2-2; D remains ambiguous. The receptor comes from a woman between 45 and 65 years old with HIV. Source: unsorted PBMCs, taken 2.6 years after starting antiretroviral therapy. Here the CDR3 DNA reads TGTGCCAGCAGCTTGGGGAAGGTCGCATCCGGGGAGCTGTTTTTT. Amino acids: CASSLGKVASGELFF.